These 25 T cell receptor beta chains were sequenced from one sample in a study of OX40 agonist ivuxolimab in advanced cancers. Receptors were amplified or captured by the immunoSEQ multiplex PCR assay. Sourced from immuneACCESS, this table was stored by TCRdb with only in-frame sequences that have V and J called. A share of the clones is absent; for the studies checked, an unresolved V gene accounts for under half, and the remainder has no known explanation. Within this sample are about 45,000 clones, with 88% of them counted one time only. Together, the top ten hold approximately 1% of the sample. The source was CD4+ or CD8+ T cells sorted from blood, collected in a trial of the OX40 agonist ivuxolimab. The receptors were sampled from an adult with an advanced solid tumor such as melanoma, head and neck, liver or kidney cancer.

The V gene is TRBV19, the J gene TRBJ2-1; D is ambiguous. Germline-derived CDR1 and CDR2 are LNHDA and SQIVND (reference sequence). Trimming stripped 1 base from V and 7 bases from J, with 8 bases between. This CDR3 spans 13 amino acids. The CDR3 here is CASSIVLGNEQFF. The CDR3 DNA follows: TGTGCCAGTAGTATAGTCCTAGGGAATGAGCAGTTCTTC. Based on the CDR3 plus reference TRBV19 and TRBJ2-1, the full variable domain is DGGITQSPKYLFRKEGQNVTLSCEQNLNHDAMYWYRQDPGQGLRLIYYSQIVNDFQKGDIAEGYSVSREKKESFPLTVTSAQKNPTAFYLCASSIVLGNEQFFGPGTRLTVL.

This chain uses TRBV5-4 with TRBJ1-2; D gene uncertain. Trimming left V 4 bases short and J 1 base short, with 11 bases between. This CDR3 contains 14 residues. Germline CDR1 and CDR2: SGHNT and YYREEE (reference sequence). The CDR3 nucleotides read TGTGCCAGCAGCCGGTCCCTACTTAACTATGGCTACACCTTC. This codes for CASSRSLLNYGYTF.

V is TRBV20-1 and J is TRBJ2-3, with D tentatively TRBD2 (6 bases). The CDR3 contains 11 residues. Trimming stripped 6 bases from V and 6 bases from J, with 10 bases between. Germline loops: CDR1 DFQATT, CDR2 SNEGSKA (reference sequence). CDR3 DNA: TGCAGTGCCCCAGGGAGGGATACGCAGTATTTT. Translated, it gives CSAPGRDTQYF.

This chain uses TRBV7-3 with TRBJ2-2; 9 bases line up with TRBD2. The CDR3 has 15 residues. The germline gives CDR1 SGHTA, CDR2 FQGTGA. After removal of 3 bases from V and 5 bases from J, the junction contained 4 bases not matched to a gene. The CDR3 bases are TGTGCCAGCAGCTTTGGCGGGAGGGGTACCGGGGAGCTGTTTTTT. Its translation is CASSFGGRGTGELFF.

The V and J genes are TRBV6-1 and TRBJ1-4, with a possible D match to TRBD1 (5 bases). Germline V gene data show CDR1 as MNHNS and CDR2 as SASEGT. CDR3 length equals 13 residues. V was trimmed by 8 bases and J by 8 bases, leaving 15 bases between them. The CDR3, as DNA: TGTGCCAGCCGGTTGGACACCGGAGAAAAACTGTTTTTT. Translated, it gives CASRLDTGEKLFF.

V is TRBV25-1 and J is TRBJ1-2; unclear D gene. Looked up from germline, CDR1 is MGHDK and CDR2 is SYGVNS. The CDR3 covers 13 residues. The ends were cut back, 1 base at V and 2 bases at J, with 5 bases in the middle. The CDR3 region is CASSEFGNYGYTF. CDR3 coding DNA: TGTGCCAGCAGTGAATTTGGGAACTATGGCTACACCTTC.

This sequence joins TRBV6-1 and TRBJ2-1; D remains ambiguous. CDR3 length equals 15 residues. The V gene lost 7 bases and the J gene lost 2 bases, with 15 bases spanning the gap. The germline CDR1 and CDR2 sequences are MNHNS and SASEGT. The CDR3 loop reads CASKREVATYNEQFF. CDR3 nucleotides: TGTGCCAGCAAGAGAGAAGTAGCTACCTACAATGAGCAGTTCTTC.

This chain joins TRBV10-3 and TRBJ2-7; 9 bases are shared with TRBD1. J lost 5 bases, V lost 10 bases, and 9 bases had no gene match. Per germline, CDR1 ENHRY and CDR2 SYGVKD. CDR3 length equals 13 residues. The CDR3 loop is CATSGTGQDEQYF. The CDR3 bases are TGTGCCACCTCCGGGACAGGGCAAGACGAGCAGTACTTC.

The chain uses TRBV29-1 and TRBJ2-1; D gene ambiguous. V was pared by 4 bases and J by 0 bases, with 7 bases between. The CDR3 covers 13 residues. Per germline, CDR1 SQVTM and CDR2 ANQGSEA. The CDR3 DNA is TGCAGCGTTGTTGCGTTCTCCTACAATGAGCAGTTCTTC. Translating gives CSVVAFSYNEQFF.

The chain is built from TRBV5-1 and TRBJ2-1, with 7 bases aligning to TRBD1. V lost 4 bases and J lost 7; bases outside the gene matches: 8. CDR1 is SGHRS and CDR2 is YFSETQ in the germline V gene. This CDR3 region has 14 residues. In DNA, the CDR3 is TGCGCCAGCAGCAAGGGACAGCCCCGGAATGAGCAGTTCTTC. It codes for CASSKGQPRNEQFF.

The chain employs TRBV27 and TRBJ1-6; D is perhaps TRBD1 (5 bases). Deletions cut 6 bases from V and 4 bases from J, with 13 bases between. The CDR3 totals 15 residues. CDR1 is MNHEY and CDR2 is SMNVEV in the germline V gene (reference sequence). CDR3 residues: CASRSGPQYNSPLHF. The CDR3 nucleotides read TGTGCCAGCAGATCGGGACCGCAATATAATTCACCCCTCCACTTT.

The chain recombines TRBV19 with TRBJ1-2; 7 nucleotides align to TRBD1. J gave up 0 bases and V 8 bases, and 9 bases lay outside the gene matches. CDR3 length: 15 amino acids. The germline CDR1 and CDR2 sequences are LNHDA and SQIVND (reference sequence). CDR3 sequence reads: CASRSRGGANYGYTF. CDR3 bases: TGTGCCAGTCGTTCCAGGGGGGGAGCTAACTATGGCTACACCTTC.

This chain uses TRBV5-1 with TRBJ2-3, with D hard to call. Deletions cut 0 bases from V and 2 bases from J, with 7 bases between. The length of the CDR3 is 14 residues. Germline V gene lookup returns CDR1 SGHRS and CDR2 YFSETQ. The CDR3 nucleotides are TGCGCCAGCAGCTTGGGCCTGCTCACAGATACGCAGTATTTT. This codes for CASSLGLLTDTQYF.

The rearrangement links TRBV19 to TRBJ2-7; D is possibly TRBD1 (6 bases). CDR3 length equals 14 residues. Germline V CDR1 and CDR2: LNHDA, SQIVND (reference sequence). Deletions cut 6 bases from V and 0 bases from J, with 12 bases between. CDR3 protein: CASSRTASSYEQYF. The CDR3 DNA is TGTGCCAGTAGCCGGACAGCTAGCTCCTACGAGCAGTACTTC.

The rearrangement uses TRBV5-1 and TRBJ2-7; D is possibly TRBD1 (6 bases). Trimming took 4 bases from V and 3 from J, leaving 11 bases between them. Germline V gene data show CDR1 as SGHRS and CDR2 as YFSETQ. This CDR3 is 13 amino acids long. CDR3 protein: CASSVDSFYEQYF. CDR3 nucleotide sequence: TGCGCCAGCAGCGTGGACAGTTTCTACGAGCAGTACTTC.

The J gene is TRBJ2-5, the V gene TRBV4-1, with D uncertain. Germline CDR1 and CDR2: MGHRA and YSYEKL. V was shortened by 4 bases and J by 2 bases, with 14 bases between the two germline ends. This CDR3 has 15 residues. In DNA, the CDR3 is TGCGCCAGCAGCCTCACCCCGGGCCGGCAAGAGACCCAGTACTTC. Residues: CASSLTPGRQETQYF.

The chain employs TRBV27 and TRBJ2-1; D possibly corresponds to TRBD2 (6 bases). Germline V lookup: CDR1 MNHEY, CDR2 SMNVEV (reference sequence). The germline V and J ends were trimmed by 10 bases and 6 bases, with 13 bases remaining between them. The CDR3 covers 12 residues. CDR3 nucleotides: TGTGCCACCGGGGACTTACTCAATGAGCAGTTCTTC. It encodes CATGDLLNEQFF.

This clone was counted a single time. The same CDR3 is also encoded by other DNA sequences in this sample. The chain has TRBV11-2 and TRBJ2-7; D unclear. The CDR3 sequence is 13 residues long. Trimming shortened V by 1 base and J by 6 bases, and 10 bases separated the two germline ends. CDR1 and CDR2 from the germline V gene are SGHAT and FQNNGV. CDR3 region: CASSLGPLREQYF. In nucleotides, the CDR3 is TGTGCCAGCAGCTTAGGACCCTTGCGCGAGCAGTACTTC.

V gene TRBV7-8 combines with J gene TRBJ2-6; possibly TRBD1 for D (5 bases). The CDR3 has 17 amino acids. With 5 bases removed from V and 4 bases from J, the gap between germline ends came to 18 bases. The germline gives CDR1 SGHVS, CDR2 FQNEAQ. The CDR3 reads CASSTPSPGSGANVLTF. The DNA for the CDR3 is TGTGCCAGCAGCACACCCTCCCCAGGGTCGGGGGCCAACGTCCTGACTTTC.

The V gene is TRBV11-2, the J gene TRBJ2-7; D may be TRBD1 (5 bases). This CDR3 contains 15 residues. Trimming left V 5 bases short and J 7 bases short, with 21 bases between. Germline V CDR1 and CDR2: SGHAT, FQNNGV. The CDR3 spells CASSREIVGRGEQYF. The CDR3 coding sequence is TGTGCCAGCAGCCGCGAGATTGTGGGAAGGGGAGAGCAGTACTTC.

The V call is TRBV19, the J call TRBJ1-2; unclear D gene. CDR1 LNHDA and CDR2 SQIVND come from the germline V gene (reference sequence). There are 16 residues in the CDR3. V was clipped by 3 bases and J by 5 bases, with 19 bases between them. The CDR3 DNA follows: TGTGCCAGTAGTATCCTTCAGAGGCCCGACCCTTATGGCTACACCTTC. As protein: CASSILQRPDPYGYTF.

CDR3 loop: CASSSIAGARANYGYTF. CDR3 nucleotides: TGTGCCAGCAGTTCCATAGCAGGGGCGAGAGCTAACTATGGCTACACCTTC. The chain carries TRBV28 and TRBJ1-2; a weak D match, TRBD1 (6 bases). The V end was cut by 4 bases, the J end by 0 bases, with 18 bases between. CDR3 length equals 17 residues. Germline values: CDR1 MDHEN, CDR2 SYDVKM.

The gene calls are TRBV21-1 and TRBJ2-5; whether TRBD1, the table's D call, matches the DNA was not checked. TRBV21-1 is assigned pseudogene status. The length of the CDR3 is 15 residues. The CDR3, as DNA: TGTGCCAGCAGCACCGGACAGGGTGGGGGGGAGACCCAGTACTTC. It codes for CASSTGQGGGETQYF.

The rearrangement links TRBV27 to TRBJ1-6; D ambiguous. The length of the CDR3 is 15 residues. CDR1 MNHEY and CDR2 SMNVEV come from the germline V gene (reference sequence). The germline V and J ends were trimmed by 8 bases and 8 bases, with 19 bases remaining between them. CDR3 in amino acids: CASLHPREFDSPLHF. CDR3 nucleotide sequence: TGTGCCAGCCTCCACCCCCGGGAGTTCGATTCACCCCTCCACTTT.

This clone is a singleton in its sample. The chain couples TRBV6-6 to TRBJ2-1, with D possibly called TRBD1 or TRBD2 (6 bases each). V was cut by 6 bases and J by 10 bases, with 16 bases left in between. The CDR3 is 13 amino acids. The germline gives CDR1 MNHNY, CDR2 SVGAGI (reference sequence). CDR3 sequence: CASSRGPAEEQFF. The CDR3 region has the DNA TGTGCCAGCAGCCGGGGGCCAGCGGAAGAGCAGTTCTTC.